This T cell receptor beta chain is drawn from a study of blood T cell repertoires in COVID-19. Study-level background: Italy, Spain and the United States were the sources of the convalescent and acute COVID-19 samples. T cells, B-cell-depleted T cells, or PBMCs provided the cDNA or gDNA that served as material.

CDR3 length: 15 amino acids. The germline V and J ends were trimmed by 5 bases and 4 bases, with 17 bases remaining between them. Germline loops: CDR1 SSHAT, CDR2 FNYEAQ (reference sequence). Authors' methods: Cell counts per sample came from amplifying reference gene primers. Generated by immunoSEQ multiplex PCR, the TCRdb table keeps only in-frame clones and is missing some. Clone size and V and J calls were adopted from that table, with D and trimming inferred from the DNA. The data contain fewer than 50,000 clones, about 82% of them singletons. Material: peripheral blood. This receptor was identified in a human donor in a cohort sampled during active COVID-19. This chain links TRBV7-7 with TRBJ2-5, with TRBD2 as a possible D gene (7 bases). CDR3 DNA sequence: TGTGCCAGCAGCCCCGCGGGGGCCGGGAGAGAGACCCAGTACTTC. Translated, it gives CASSPAGAGRETQYF.